This T cell receptor (beta chain) was identified in a study of beta chain features in type 1 diabetes. Study-wide results and limits: The question left open here concerned HLA type influencing TCRB rearrangement.

The entirety of the isolated RNA underwent reverse transcription, so expressed TCRB transcripts were sequenced. The average read count of naive, central memory and regulatory T cell samples was around 3.8 million. Using immunoSEQ multiplex PCR, the repertoire was profiled, and TCRdb retains in-frame clones only, with some absent. Of a few hundred thousand clones in the sample, 25% to 30% were seen once. This clone was detected ten times or more. As yet, its antigen is unknown. Each of the sorted populations had a purity greater than 95%. The CDR3 is 12 amino acids. The germline V gene has CDR1 GTSNPN and CDR2 SVGIG (reference sequence). Trimming shortened V by 4 bases and J by 3 bases, and 9 bases separated the two germline ends.

The specimen was central memory CD4+ T cells from blood. V and J are TRBV30 and TRBJ2-5; D not certain. The TCR was taken from a man younger than 45 in good health. This CDR3 reads CAWTPGEETQYF. The CDR3 DNA sequence: TGTGCCTGGACGCCAGGAGAAGAGACCCAGTACTTC. Together with reference TRBV30 and TRBJ2-5, the CDR3 gives the full variable domain: SQTIHQWPATLVQPVGSPLSLECTVEGTSNPNLYWYRQAAGRGLQLLFYSVGIGQISSEVPQNLSASRPQDRQFILSSKKLLLSDSGFYLCAWTPGEETQYFGPGTRLLVL.